The text below deals with one T cell receptor (beta chain). Germline CDR1 reads SQVTM; CDR2 reads ANQGSEA. This CDR3 region has 12 residues. Trimming at V came to 5 bases and at J to 2 bases, leaving 3 bases not matched to a gene. Profiled with immunoSEQ multiplex PCR; TCRdb holds only in-frame clones, not every one. The table has about 180,000 clones, about 84% seen once. The data stem from a study of blood T cell repertoires in COVID-19. Study in general: Spain, Italy and the United States supplied samples that represented acute and convalescent COVID-19.

The cohort comprised adults aged about 18 to 90 years residing in approximately 22 US areas. The sample consisted of PBMCs or T cells enriched from blood (not recorded which). The genes are TRBV29-1 and TRBJ2-7; the match to TRBD2 covers 7 bases. The receptor was isolated from a woman under 40 who had recovered from COVID-19. DNA for the CDR3: TGCAGCGTTTTGGCGGGAGCCTACGAGCAGTACTTC. Translating gives CSVLAGAYEQYF.